This T cell receptor (beta chain) is drawn from a study of T cells in Graves' hyperthyroidism and ophthalmopathy. Study-wide results and limits: Ophthalmopathy was distinguished from stable hyperthyroidism by 13 V-J signatures.

Trimming took 3 bases from V and 8 from J, leaving 17 bases between them. Looked up from germline, CDR1 is DFQATT and CDR2 is SNEGSKA (reference sequence). CDR3 length: 14 residues. RNA transcripts were the template for amplifying TCR beta CDR3 regions. Initially, a first-round RT-PCR of the TCR CDR3 employed the HTBI primer set. Each CDR3 protein gets one entry after TCRdb re-called the multiplex PCR reads with MiXCR. The repertoire has more than 350,000 distinct CDR3 sequences, 14% to 15% of them found once; the top ten carry less than 35%. In regard to this clonotype: The antigen remains undetermined.

The sequencing input was blood. This TCR was sampled from a woman in her thirties with Graves' hyperthyroidism. V and J are TRBV20-1 and TRBJ1-5; D is undetermined. The CDR3 DNA reads as TGCAGTGCTAGGGCGTCCCATGACGGGAAGCCCCAGCATTTT. It specifies CSARASHDGKPQHF.